The 23 T cell receptor beta chains in this list originate from one sample, sequenced in a study of Graves' ophthalmopathy and Graves' hyperthyroidism. Amplified material comprised TCR beta CDR3 regions derived from RNA transcripts. HTBI primers were used in a first-round RT-PCR, which preceded a second-round multiplex PCR. TCRdb re-derived calls from the multiplex PCR reads in MiXCR, one entry per CDR3 protein. Found here are about 550,000 distinct CDR3 sequences, under 45% of them singletons; the top ten hold about 4%. The specimen sequenced was peripheral blood or thyroid tissue (not recorded which). These receptors originate from an adult man with Graves' hyperthyroidism.

This clonotype has at least ten counts. V usage is TRBV7-3 and J usage is TRBJ2-6; D not resolved. V lost 2 bases and J lost 1, with 18 bases in between. The CDR3 has 19 residues. Germline CDR1 and CDR2: SGHTA and FQGTGA. This CDR3 reads CASSLSPPRTFSGANVLTF. Here the CDR3 DNA reads TGTGCCAGCAGCTTATCGCCCCCGAGGACCTTTTCTGGGGCCAACGTCCTGACTTTC.

This clonotype was observed a single time. The rearrangement links TRBV7-8 to TRBJ2-5; TRBD2 matches 8 bases. In germline, CDR1 is SGHVS, CDR2 FQNEAQ. The CDR3 has 16 amino acids. V lost 1 base to trimming and J lost 3 bases; unmatched junction nucleotides: 7. The CDR3 region is CASSLGALAVKETQYF. Written as DNA, the CDR3 is TGTGCCAGCAGCTTAGGTGCACTAGCGGTTAAAGAGACCCAGTACTTC.

This clonotype turned up a few times. The chain couples TRBV5-5 to TRBJ2-5; 7 nucleotides line up with TRBD1. The V and J ends lost 5 bases and 1 base, in that order; junction bases with no gene match: 11. The germline CDR1 and CDR2 sequences are SGHKS and YYEKEE (reference sequence). The CDR3 runs 16 residues. The CDR3: CASRLRGRSPQETQYF. The CDR3 bases are TGTGCCAGCAGACTCAGGGGGAGAAGCCCCCAAGAGACCCAGTACTTC.

This clonotype was counted ten times or more. The rearrangement links TRBV20-1 to TRBJ1-5, with 8 bases identical to TRBD1. The V segment lost 6 bases and the J segment 0 bases; nucleotides outside the gene matches: 4. Germline V gene data show CDR1 as DFQATT and CDR2 as SNEGSKA (reference sequence). The CDR3 loop spans 14 amino acids. The CDR3, as DNA: TGCAGTGCCTGGACAGGGTTTAGCAATCAGCCCCAGCATTTT. This translates into CSAWTGFSNQPQHF.

This clonotype was seen a handful of times. V is TRBV29-1 and J is TRBJ2-7; 9 bases map to TRBD2. The tail of the sequence fits TRBJ2-1 better, so the J call may be wrong. Germline lookup yields CDR1 SQVTM and CDR2 ANQGSEA. The length of the CDR3 is 13 residues. CDR3 bases: TGCAGTGGGGGGCGGGAGGGCGTCAATGAGCAGTTCTTC. Encoded protein: CSGGREGVNEQFF.

V usage is TRBV5-5 and J usage is TRBJ1-2; tentative D call: TRBD1 (6 bases). Between the trimmed V and J ends, which lost 4 bases and 4 bases, there was a span of 14 bases. Germline V CDR1 and CDR2: SGHKS, YYEKEE (reference sequence). This CDR3 has 14 amino acids. CDR3 sequence reads: CASSQATGTYGYTF. The CDR3 DNA sequence: TGTGCCAGCAGCCAAGCAACAGGGACCTATGGCTACACCTTC.

This clonotype appeared many times. The gene calls are TRBV15 and TRBJ1-2, with D uncertain. Trimming shortened V by 8 bases and J by 4 bases, and 17 bases separated the two germline ends. Looked up from germline, CDR1 is LNHNV and CDR2 is YYDKDF (reference sequence). The CDR3 is made up of 14 amino acids. CDR3 sequence (DNA): TGTGCCACCTTCAACGCAGGTCCCTCCTATGGCTACACCTTC. Its protein is CATFNAGPSYGYTF.

The chain links TRBV5-1 to TRBJ1-1; maybe TRBD1 (5 bases). CDR1 is SGHRS and CDR2 is YFSETQ in the germline V gene. CDR3 size: 13 residues. V was clipped by 0 bases and J by 7 bases, with 10 bases between them. The CDR3 protein is CASSLGGHNEAFF. The CDR3 DNA is TGCGCCAGCAGCTTGGGGGGCCACAATGAAGCTTTCTTT.

This clonotype was found a few times. The chain joins TRBV7-9 to TRBJ2-5; 9 bases are shared with TRBD2. Germline CDR1 reads SEHNR; CDR2 reads FQNEAQ (reference sequence). Trimming removed 8 bases from V and 0 bases from J; junction bases left unmatched: 16. CDR3 length: 18 amino acids. The CDR3 DNA reads as TGTGCCAGCTCACCAGACGGATGGACTAGCGAATACCAAGAGACCCAGTACTTC. This sequence encodes CASSPDGWTSEYQETQYF.

This clonotype was seen a handful of times. The CDR3 loop is CATSAEGTPYNEQFF. CDR3 coding DNA: TGTGCCACCAGTGCCGAAGGGACACCCTACAATGAGCAGTTCTTC. V and J are TRBV24-1 and TRBJ2-1, with D perhaps matching TRBD1 (6 bases). Germline CDR1 and CDR2: KGHDR and SFDVKD. V gave up 5 bases and J gave up 2 bases, with 12 bases separating them. The CDR3 is 15 amino acids.

In the case of this clonotype: The CDR3 ends on some other residue instead of the conserved phenylalanine or tryptophan, so this is likely a read error. The CDR3 reads CASSFNRNYGYTL. CDR3 in DNA: TGTGCCAGCAGTTTTAACCGTAACTATGGCTACACCCTC. The chain carries TRBV12-3 or TRBV12-4 and TRBJ1-2, with D unclear. The CDR3 consists of 13 residues. Trimming took off 3 bases at V and 1 base at J, with 6 bases between the two ends.

This clonotype was counted at least ten times. The V and J genes are TRBV4-1 and TRBJ2-7; D may be TRBD1 or TRBD2 (6 bases each). Germline CDR1 reads MGHRA; CDR2 reads YSYEKL. CDR3 length: 15 amino acids. V lost 0 bases and J 0 bases, leaving 9 bases between the germline ends. The chain's CDR3 is CASSQEWGASYEQYF. CDR3 nucleotide sequence: TGCGCCAGCAGCCAAGAGTGGGGGGCCTCCTACGAGCAGTACTTC.

In this sample, this clonotype turned up many times. The V and J genes are TRBV12-3 or TRBV12-4 and TRBJ1-2; D ambiguous. V was shortened by 3 bases and J by 8 bases, with 16 bases between the two germline ends. CDR3 length: 14 residues. CDR3 sequence: CASSFVPGSGGYTF. CDR3 coding DNA: TGTGCCAGCAGTTTCGTGCCGGGCTCGGGCGGCTACACCTTC.

This clonotype came up many times. The chain uses TRBV5-1 and TRBJ2-2, with a tentative D call TRBD1 (6 bases). The CDR3 runs to 14 residues. The V end was cut by 4 bases, the J end by 5 bases, with 12 bases between. Germline CDR1 reads SGHRS; CDR2 reads YFSETQ. This CDR3 reads CASSTKQGTGELFF. DNA of the CDR3: TGCGCCAGCAGCACCAAACAGGGAACCGGGGAGCTGTTTTTT.

About this clonotype: This clone may be a read error of a much larger clone one base away. The rearrangement joins TRBV10-3 to TRBJ1-1; possible D gene TRBD1, 5 bases. Deletions cut 10 bases from V and 8 bases from J, with 23 bases between. This CDR3 spans 14 amino acids. Germline lookup yields CDR1 ENHRY and CDR2 SYGVKD. CDR3 DNA sequence: TGTGCCAGCGGTGAAGCAGCCGCTGGGGGAGAAGCTTTCTTT. Protein product: CASGEAAAGGEAFF.

The table lists this clonotype with a few counts. The J gene is TRBJ1-6, the V gene TRBV27; D remains unclear. The CDR3 is 14 amino acids. Deletions cut 2 bases from V and 2 bases from J, with 4 bases between. Germline assignment: CDR1 MNHEY and CDR2 SMNVEV (reference sequence). The CDR3 DNA sequence: TGTGCCAGCAGTTTAGCAACCTATAATTCACCCCTCCACTTT. It codes for CASSLATYNSPLHF.

The V gene is TRBV7-2, the J gene TRBJ2-7; D unresolved. V gave up 5 bases and J gave up 3 bases, with 11 bases separating them. Germline V gives CDR1 SGHTA, CDR2 FQGNSA. This CDR3 is built from 13 residues. The chain's CDR3 is CASSEHRSYEQYF. CDR3 sequence (DNA): TGTGCCAGCAGCGAACACCGGAGCTACGAGCAGTACTTC.

This clonotype was counted ten times or more. The chain recombines TRBV12-3 or TRBV12-4 with TRBJ2-2; D is unresolved. This CDR3 is 10 amino acids long. V lost 5 bases to trimming and J lost 6 bases, with 1 base between them. This CDR3 reads CASSPGELFF. The CDR3 nucleotides are TGTGCCAGCAGTCCCGGGGAGCTGTTTTTT.

This clonotype occurred a few times. V gene TRBV11-2 combines with J gene TRBJ1-1, with D tentatively TRBD1 (5 bases). Germline V gene sequence: CDR1 SGHAT, CDR2 FQNNGV. The germline V and J ends were trimmed by 0 bases and 7 bases, with 21 bases remaining between them. The CDR3 runs to 17 residues. The CDR3 spells CASSLDGLGVVLDEAFF. CDR3 nucleotides: TGTGCCAGCAGCTTAGATGGTTTGGGGGTCGTACTCGATGAAGCTTTCTTT.

The chain has TRBV5-5 and TRBJ2-2; 7 nucleotides align to TRBD2. The germline V gene has CDR1 SGHKS and CDR2 YYEKEE (reference sequence). The ends lost 1 base at V and 3 bases at J; junction bases unmatched: 3. The CDR3 has 15 amino acids. The CDR3 loop reads CASSLMAGDTGELFF. The DNA of the CDR3 is TGTGCCAGCAGCTTGATGGCGGGGGACACCGGGGAGCTGTTTTTT.

This clonotype was found once. This clone may be a read error of a much larger clone one base away. The chain links TRBV7-2 to TRBJ2-7, with TRBD1 matching 9 bases. CDR1 SGHTA and CDR2 FQGNSA come from the germline V gene. This CDR3 has 17 residues. The CDR3 is CAGSRAGTGNEGYEQYF. For the CDR3, the DNA is TGTGCCGGCAGCCGGGCCGGGACAGGGAATGAAGGGTACGAGCAGTACTTC.

Ten or more counts support this clonotype. The chain uses TRBV10-1 and TRBJ1-5; D is ambiguous. The V end lost 9 bases, the J end lost 0 bases, and 27 bases lay between the germline ends. The germline V gene encodes CDR1 WNHNN and CDR2 SYGVQD (reference sequence). The CDR3 is made up of 19 amino acids. DNA of the CDR3: TGCGCCAGATCCCGGGCGCACGAAGTAGAGGCTTATAGCAATCAGCCCCAGCATTTT. Residues: CARSRAHEVEAYSNQPQHF.

The chain combines TRBV28 with TRBJ2-7; 8 positions match TRBD1. The CDR3 runs 16 residues. CDR1 is MDHEN, CDR2 SYDVKM, per germline. The J segment lost 4 bases and the V segment lost 4 bases, leaving 12 bases of the junction unmatched. Here the CDR3 DNA reads TGTGCCAGCAGTTCCTCGGCAACGGACAGGGAGTACGAGCAGTACTTC. Amino acids: CASSSSATDREYEQYF. Looking up the rest from reference TRBV28 and TRBJ2-7 gives the full variable domain: DVKVTQSSRYLVKRTGEKVFLECVQDMDHENMFWYRQDPGLGLRLIYFSYDVKMKEKGDIPEGYSVSREKKERFSLILESASTNQTSMYLCASSSSATDREYEQYFGPGTRLTVT.